Listed below are T cell receptor beta chains from one sample, sequenced in a study of breast tumors, draining lymph nodes, adjacent tissues. TCRdb re-called the multiplex PCR reads with MiXCR, one entry per CDR3 protein. The sample holds about 110,000 distinct CDR3 sequences, 30% seen once. Specimen: axillary lymph node tissue. These receptors all come from a female donor with breast cancer. Some clones in this sample may be carry-over from other donors' samples. CDR3s include the opening cysteine and the closing phenylalanine or tryptophan. Each record gives: D gene, V gene, J gene, clone size, CDR3 DNA, CDR3 protein. The D gene is left open where the match is weak. The listing skips clone size in some rows; elsewhere it reads once, few, many or a size class.

TRBD1	TRBV15	TRBJ1-2	many	TGTGCCACCAGCAGATCTCCGACAGGGTGGGACTATGGCTACACCTTC	CATSRSPTGWDYGYTF
TRBD2	TRBV7-2	TRBJ2-2	once	TGTGCCAGCAACGGGGCCCTAGCGGGAGATACCATCGGGGAGCTGTTTTTT	CASNGALAGDTIGELFF
-	TRBV5-1	TRBJ1-2	-	TGCGCCAGCAGCTTGGAGGGAGACTACTATGGCTACACCTTC	CASSLEGDYYGYTF
TRBD2	TRBV11-2	TRBJ2-5	few	TGTGCCAGCAGCTTAGTGGGGACAGCGGGGGGGACCCAGTACTTC	CASSLVGTAGGTQYF
-	TRBV7-2	TRBJ1-2	many	TGTGCCAGCAGCTTATACAAGGGGTCCCTCTATGGCTACACCTTC	CASSLYKGSLYGYTF
-	TRBV19	TRBJ1-6	many	TGTGCCAGTTCGGGGTCCTATAATTCACCCCTCCACTTT	CASSGSYNSPLHF
-	TRBV9	TRBJ1-2	many	TGTGCCAGCAGCGTAGCTCATCACTTCGGCTATGGCTACACCTTC	CASSVAHHFGYGYTF
-	TRBV5-4	TRBJ1-1	few	TGTGCCAGCAGCTTGATTGCATCGATGAACACTGAAGCTTTCTTT	CASSLIASMNTEAFF
TRBD1	TRBV6-2/TRBV6-3	TRBJ2-1	few	TGTGCCAGCAGTCACCGAGAACAGGGGGCCCCGGGAAATGAGCAGTTCTTC	CASSHREQGAPGNEQFF
-	TRBV6-2/TRBV6-3	TRBJ1-3	many	TGTGCCAGCAGTTACCTTCCCAGGGGAGGACCAGGAAACACCATATATTTT	CASSYLPRGGPGNTIYF
TRBD2	TRBV2	TRBJ2-3	-	TGTGCCAGCAGTTGGACTAGCGGGGGGCACACAGATACGCAGTATTTT	CASSWTSGGHTDTQYF
-	TRBV19	TRBJ1-2	many	TGTGCCAGTAGTCAAGGACGGGGTAACTATGGCTACACCTTC	CASSQGRGNYGYTF
TRBD2	TRBV28	TRBJ2-5	-	TGTGCCAGCAGTTTACCCTGGGGGACTAGCGGGAAAGAGACCCAGTACTTC	CASSLPWGTSGKETQYF
-	TRBV5-6	TRBJ2-7	many	TGTGCCAGCAGCCTACTTACCGGATACGAGCAGTACTTC	CASSLLTGYEQYF
TRBD1	TRBV29-1	TRBJ1-2	-	TGCAGCGTTGAAGGGGGAGGGGGCGCGGGAAACTATGGCTACACCTTC	CSVEGGGGAGNYGYTF
TRBD1	TRBV2	TRBJ1-2	-	TGTGCCAGCAAATTAACAGGGGTTTATGGCTACACCTTC	CASKLTGVYGYTF
-	TRBV5-5	TRBJ2-3	many	TGTGCCAGCAGCTTGGTTCAGATCACAGATACGCAGTATTTT	CASSLVQITDTQYF
-	TRBV9	TRBJ2-7	-	TGTGCCAGCAGCTTGGTTCCAGGAGAACCTCGTTACGAGCGGTACTTC	CASSLVPGEPRYERYF
TRBD2	TRBV10-3	TRBJ2-7	-	TGTGCCGTCAGTGAGCCGGGGACTAGCCGCTACGAGCAGTACTTC	CAVSEPGTSRYEQYF
TRBD2	TRBV7-3	TRBJ2-1	-	TGTGCCAGCAGCTCACTAGCGGGGGGGTACAATGAGCAGTTCTTC	CASSSLAGGYNEQFF
TRBD1	TRBV5-4	TRBJ2-1	-	TGTGCCAGCAGCTCAGACAGGGTCAATGAGCAGTTCTTC	CASSSDRVNEQFF
-	TRBV10-3	TRBJ1-1	few	TGTGCCATCAGTGATGGACCGACGAACACTGAAGCTTTCTTT	CAISDGPTNTEAFF
TRBD2	TRBV5-5	TRBJ2-5	few	TGTGCCAGCAGCGGGGGGGGAGCGGGGGGGTCCGGAGAGACCCAGTACTTC	CASSGGGAGGSGETQYF
-	TRBV19	TRBJ2-5	many	TGTGCCAGTAGCAAGGTTGGGGGTCGGGAGACCCAGTACTTC	CASSKVGGRETQYF
-	TRBV7-9	TRBJ2-1	-	TGTGCCAGCAGCCGAGGGGGGGGCAACGTCGGAGAGCAGTTCTTC	CASSRGGGNVGEQFF
-	TRBV6-5	TRBJ1-1	-	TGTGCCAGCAGTCACTCGTTCAGGGCTACTGAAGCTTTCTTT	CASSHSFRATEAFF
TRBD2	TRBV7-3	TRBJ2-3	-	TGTGCCAGCAGCTTGACTAGCGGGGGGGGGGATACGCAGTATTTT	CASSLTSGGGDTQYF
-	TRBV5-4	TRBJ2-3	many	TGTGCCAGCAGCTCGGGGCCCTCCACAGATACGCAGTATTTT	CASSSGPSTDTQYF
-	TRBV20-1	TRBJ2-7	many	TGCAGTGCTAGAGATAGGCTTCCCAGAGTCCAGTACTTC	CSARDRLPRVQYF
-	TRBV24-1	TRBJ2-7	many	TGTGCCACCAGTGATCCCAGCGGCTACGAGCAGTACTTC	CATSDPSGYEQYF
TRBD1	TRBV12-3/TRBV12-4	TRBJ1-2	-	TGTGCCAGCAGCCCCTGGCGGGGTACAGGGGGTAAATATGGCTACACCTTC	CASSPWRGTGGKYGYTF
-	TRBV7-6	TRBJ2-7	many	TGTGCCAGCAGCTTAGGGGGTACGGGCTACGAGCAGTACTTC	CASSLGGTGYEQYF
TRBD2	TRBV12-3/TRBV12-4	TRBJ2-3	many	TGTGCCAGCAGCCTAAGCGGGGGGGCCACAGATACGCAGTATTTT	CASSLSGGATDTQYF
TRBD1	TRBV5-4	TRBJ2-7	-	TGTGCCAGCAGCCCGGGGACAGCGCTCTCCTACGAGCAGTACTTC	CASSPGTALSYEQYF
-	TRBV20-1	TRBJ1-1	-	TGCAGTGCTAGAGAGGGAGGGTTGAACACTGAAGCTTTCTTT	CSAREGGLNTEAFF
-	TRBV28	TRBJ2-7	many	TGTGCCAGCAGTTTTAGGTCCTACGAGCAGTACTTC	CASSFRSYEQYF
-	TRBV19	TRBJ2-6	-	TGTGCCAGTACTCACACCCTCGGGGCCAACGTCCTGACTTTC	CASTHTLGANVLTF
TRBD2	TRBV29-1	TRBJ2-7	-	TGCAGCGGCCAAGCGGGAGGGTCCTACGAGCAGTACTTC	CSGQAGGSYEQYF
-	TRBV7-2	TRBJ2-1	many	TGTGCCAGCAGCTTAGCCGTAGCTAGCTTTAATGAGCAGTTCTTC	CASSLAVASFNEQFF
TRBD1	TRBV29-1	TRBJ1-1	many	TGCAGCCCCGGGACAGGTACTGAAGCTTTCTTT	CSPGTGTEAFF
-	TRBV5-1	TRBJ2-3	-	TGCGCCAGCAGCTTCGTCGGTGGCGGGGACGCAGATACGCAGTATTTT	CASSFVGGGDADTQYF
-	TRBV6-5	TRBJ1-2	many	TGTGCCGGCAGTTACTCGAGCTATGGCTACACCTTC	CAGSYSSYGYTF
TRBD2	TRBV6-2/TRBV6-3	TRBJ2-5	many	TGTGCCAGCAGTTACCCCGGGACTAGCGGGGGGGCTTCGGGAGAGACCCAGTACTTC	CASSYPGTSGGASGETQYF
-	TRBV19	TRBJ1-4	once	TGTGTCAGTAGCGGGGGGGGGAGTTGGGGCAATGAAAAACTGTTTTTT	CVSSGGGSWGNEKLFF
TRBD1	TRBV11-2	TRBJ1-6	many	TGTGCCAGCAGCTTAGGGACAGGTGACTCACCCCTCCACTTT	CASSLGTGDSPLHF